Listed below are T cell receptor beta chains from one sample, sequenced in a study of post-analysis software for immune sequencing data. MiXCR, applied by TCRdb to the PCR reads, yields one record per CDR3 protein. In the table there are roughly 600,000 distinct CDR3 sequences, roughly 45% of which are singletons. The sequencing sample was made of blood. The origin of the receptors is a girl between 5 and 17 years old with multiple sclerosis. Both conserved end residues are part of each CDR3. The order of the fields is CDR3 protein, CDR3 DNA, D gene, V gene, J gene, clone size. D genes are given only for firm matches. Part of the rows lack a size; the others show once, few, many or a class for expanded clones.

CDR3: CAISTRALEGSNQPQHF; DNA: TGTGCCATCAGTACCCGGGCCCTGGAGGGGAGCAATCAGCCCCAGCATTTT; D: .; V: TRBV10-3; J: TRBJ1-5; size: .
CDR3: CASSPFEGNTEAFF; DNA: TGTGCCAGCAGCCCCTTTGAGGGGAACACTGAAGCTTTCTTT; D: .; V: TRBV3-1; J: TRBJ1-1; size: .
CDR3: CASGWPGNTEAFF; DNA: TGTGCCAGCGGATGGCCAGGGAACACTGAAGCTTTCTTT; D: .; V: TRBV6-5; J: TRBJ1-1; size: few
CDR3: CASSRDRTFYGYTF; DNA: TGTGCCAGCAGTCGGGACAGAACGTTCTATGGCTACACCTTC; D: TRBD1; V: TRBV12-3/TRBV12-4; J: TRBJ1-2; size: few
CDR3: CASSPGLGWSTDTQYF; DNA: TGCGCCAGCAGCCCCGGACTAGGCTGGAGCACAGATACGCAGTATTTT; D: TRBD2; V: TRBV5-1; J: TRBJ2-3; size: .
CDR3: CASSVNQNTEAFF; DNA: TGTGCCAGCAGCGTGAATCAGAACACTGAAGCTTTCTTT; D: .; V: TRBV9; J: TRBJ1-1; size: .
CDR3: CASSYSAGVYNEQFF; DNA: TGTGCCAGCAGTTACTCAGCGGGAGTGTACAATGAGCAGTTCTTC; D: TRBD2; V: TRBV6-5; J: TRBJ2-1; size: .
CDR3: CASSSDRGSEDEQFF; DNA: TGTGCCAGCAGTTCTGACAGGGGATCGGAAGATGAGCAGTTCTTC; D: TRBD1; V: TRBV2; J: TRBJ2-1; size: .
CDR3: CAISEGTLQETQYF; DNA: TGTGCCATCAGTGAGGGGACACTACAAGAGACCCAGTACTTC; D: .; V: TRBV10-3; J: TRBJ2-5; size: few
CDR3: CASSRVFGYQETQYF; DNA: TGTGCCAGCAGCCGCGTTTTTGGTTACCAAGAGACCCAGTACTTC; D: .; V: TRBV5-5; J: TRBJ2-5; size: .
CDR3: CASSWSGGNQPQHF; DNA: TGTGCCAGCAGTTGGTCGGGCGGCAATCAGCCCCAGCATTTT; D: .; V: TRBV12-3/TRBV12-4; J: TRBJ1-5; size: .
CDR3: CASSQGVTEAFF; DNA: TGTGCCAGCAGCCAAGGGGTAACTGAAGCTTTCTTT; D: .; V: TRBV14; J: TRBJ1-1; size: .
CDR3: CASSRGSEQYF; DNA: TGCGCCAGCAGCCGGGGGTCCGAGCAGTACTTC; D: .; V: TRBV4-1; J: TRBJ2-7; size: .
CDR3: CASSLPRNPRDHGDTQYF; DNA: TGTGCCAGCAGCCTCCCCCGGAACCCCCGGGACCATGGTGATACGCAGTATTTT; D: .; V: TRBV3-1; J: TRBJ2-3; size: .
CDR3: CSARDRRPPYEQYF; DNA: TGCAGTGCTAGAGATCGCAGACCCCCCTACGAGCAGTACTTC; D: .; V: TRBV20-1; J: TRBJ2-7; size: .
CDR3: CASTLGPYHEQYF; DNA: TGTGCCAGCACCCTCGGTCCCTACCACGAGCAGTACTTC; D: .; V: TRBV12-3/TRBV12-4; J: TRBJ2-7; size: .
CDR3: CASRDPRSHQAFF; DNA: TGTGCCAGCAGGGACCCAAGAAGCCATCAAGCTTTCTTT; D: .; V: TRBV6-4; J: TRBJ1-1; size: .
CDR3: CATSSRGPDDEQYF; DNA: TGTGCCACCAGCAGCAGGGGTCCAGACGACGAGCAGTACTTC; D: .; V: TRBV15; J: TRBJ2-7; size: few
CDR3: CASSLGAGEAEQFF; DNA: TGTGCCAGCAGCTTGGGGGCAGGGGAGGCTGAGCAGTTCTTC; D: .; V: TRBV5-5; J: TRBJ2-1; size: few
CDR3: CASSLQTNSPLHF; DNA: TGTGCCAGCAGTCTCCAGACAAACTCACCCCTCCACTTT; D: .; V: TRBV12-3/TRBV12-4; J: TRBJ1-6; size: .
CDR3: CASQQGNGYTF; DNA: TGTGCCAGTCAACAGGGTAATGGCTACACCTTC; D: .; V: TRBV2; J: TRBJ1-2; size: .
CDR3: CASSLQLAGNEQFF; DNA: TGTGCCAGCAGCTTACAGCTAGCGGGGAACGAGCAGTTCTTC; D: TRBD2; V: TRBV7-2; J: TRBJ2-1; size: few
CDR3: CASSLGTSGRSSYEQYF; DNA: TGCGCCAGCAGCTTGGGGACTAGCGGGCGAAGCTCCTACGAGCAGTACTTC; D: TRBD2; V: TRBV5-1; J: TRBJ2-7; size: .
CDR3: CASSPKQETQYF; DNA: TGTGCCAGCTCACCAAAGCAAGAGACCCAGTACTTC; D: .; V: TRBV18; J: TRBJ2-5; size: .
CDR3: CASSSGQGGDGYTF; DNA: TGTGCCAGCAGTTCCGGACAGGGAGGGGATGGCTACACCTTC; D: TRBD1; V: TRBV12-3/TRBV12-4; J: TRBJ1-2; size: .
CDR3: CASSLDGRGSTNEKLFF; DNA: TGTGCCAGCAGCTTAGATGGGAGGGGCTCGACTAATGAAAAACTGTTTTTT; D: .; V: TRBV7-2; J: TRBJ1-4; size: few
CDR3: CASSIGGGTDTRYF; DNA: TGTGCCAGCAGCATAGGCGGGGGCACAGATACGCGGTATTTT; D: .; V: TRBV11-2; J: TRBJ2-3; size: .
CDR3: CASSSQTLGHEQYF; DNA: TGCGCCAGCAGCTCACAAACCCTGGGCCACGAGCAGTACTTC; D: .; V: TRBV5-1; J: TRBJ2-7; size: few
CDR3: CASSAGLAGSDEQYF; DNA: TGTGCCAGCAGTGCGGGACTAGCGGGATCTGACGAGCAGTACTTC; D: TRBD2; V: TRBV6-5; J: TRBJ2-7; size: few
CDR3: CSAATGSSEKLFF; DNA: TGCAGCGCTGCCACTGGATCGAGCGAAAAACTGTTTTTT; D: .; V: TRBV29-1; J: TRBJ1-4; size: few
CDR3: CASSLTGPDTIQYF; DNA: TGTGCCAGCAGTCTAACAGGGCCGGATACCATTCAGTACTTC; D: .; V: TRBV3-1; J: TRBJ2-4; size: .
CDR3: CRALGGRTDTQYF; DNA: TGCAGAGCCCTGGGGGGCCGCACAGATACGCAGTATTTT; D: .; V: TRBV20-1; J: TRBJ2-3; size: .
CDR3: CAISDPGGSVPYEQYF; DNA: TGTGCCATCAGTGACCCGGGGGGTAGCGTGCCCTACGAGCAGTACTTC; D: TRBD2; V: TRBV10-3; J: TRBJ2-7; size: .
CDR3: CASSLGQGNNQPQHF; DNA: TGTGCCAGCAGTTTGGGGCAGGGTAACAATCAGCCCCAGCATTTT; D: .; V: TRBV12-3/TRBV12-4; J: TRBJ1-5; size: few
CDR3: CASSFPGTGGLPNTDTQYF; DNA: TGTGCCAGCAGTTTCCCCGGGACAGGGGGCCTCCCTAACACAGATACGCAGTATTTT; D: TRBD1; V: TRBV12-3/TRBV12-4; J: TRBJ2-3; size: .